This T cell receptor beta chain was sequenced in a study of blood T cells in healthy people across ages. Points from the study as a whole: Naive and antigen-experienced cells were not separated, limiting conclusive comparison.

The CDR3 extends over 13 amino acids. V was cut by 5 bases and J by 7 bases, with 12 bases left in between. From germline, CDR1 is MDHEN and CDR2 SYDVKM. The people who gave samples were healthy Caucasians from Russia, aged roughly 6 to 100. Peripheral blood was drawn, roughly 10 milliliters per donor. Every sample gave at least 6 micrograms of total RNA when it was extracted. Primers used in a second PCR of about 7 to 12 cycles were a sample-barcoded 5' primer and a J-beta primer mix. Each CDR3 protein is one row after TCRdb ran MiXCR on the 5' RACE reads. Of 1.4 million or so distinct CDR3 sequences listed, about 45% are singletons. Regarding this clonotype: Its antigen is undetermined.

V and J are TRBV28 and TRBJ2-1, with no clear D. The specimen was blood. The TCR originated in a woman younger than 35 in good health. The CDR3 here is CASSVRQANEQFF. The DNA of the CDR3 is TGTGCCAGCAGTGTACGCCAGGCGAATGAGCAGTTCTTC.